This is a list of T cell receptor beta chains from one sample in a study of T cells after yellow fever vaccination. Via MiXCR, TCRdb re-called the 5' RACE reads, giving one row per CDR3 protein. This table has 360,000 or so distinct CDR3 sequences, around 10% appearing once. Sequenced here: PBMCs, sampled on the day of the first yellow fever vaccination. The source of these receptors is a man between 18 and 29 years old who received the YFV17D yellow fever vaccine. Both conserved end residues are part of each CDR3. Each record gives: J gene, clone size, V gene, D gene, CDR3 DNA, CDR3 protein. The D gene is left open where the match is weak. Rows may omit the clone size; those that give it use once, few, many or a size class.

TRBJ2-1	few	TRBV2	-	TGTGCCAGCAGTGAAGGGACGCATGAGCAGTTCTTC	CASSEGTHEQFF
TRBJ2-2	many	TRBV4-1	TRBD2	TGCGCCAGCAGCCAAGAGGGCGGGGGGGACACCGGGGAGCTGTTTTTT	CASSQEGGGDTGELFF
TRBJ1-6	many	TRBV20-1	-	TGCAGTGCTAGAGATCAGGAGAGCTCACCCCTCCACTTT	CSARDQESSPLHF
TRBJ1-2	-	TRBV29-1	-	TGCAGCGTTGGGATTACCGGGACAAGTTATGGCTACACCTTC	CSVGITGTSYGYTF
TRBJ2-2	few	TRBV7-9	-	TGTGCCAGATTGGAGGTGTTTACCGGGGAGCTGTTTTTT	CARLEVFTGELFF
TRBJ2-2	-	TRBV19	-	TGTGCCAGTACCGAACAGGGTCCCGGGGAGCTGTTTTTT	CASTEQGPGELFF
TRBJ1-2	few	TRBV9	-	TGTGCCAGCAGCGTCTCTCAAGGAAACTATGGCTACACCTTC	CASSVSQGNYGYTF
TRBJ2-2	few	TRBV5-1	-	TGCGCCAGCAGCTTGGATGCCCCGGCGCGAGTTAACTCCGGGGAGCTGTTTTTT	CASSLDAPARVNSGELFF
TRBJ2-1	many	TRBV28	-	TGTGCCAGCAGCCTACTAGGTGCTCGGGGCAATGAGCAGTTCTTC	CASSLLGARGNEQFF
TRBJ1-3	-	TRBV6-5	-	TGTGCCAGCAGTTACCCGGAGTCGGCTGGAAACACCATATATTTT	CASSYPESAGNTIYF
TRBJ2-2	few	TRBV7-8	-	TGTGCCAGCAGCTTGACTAGGATTGTCGGGGAGCTGTTTTTT	CASSLTRIVGELFF
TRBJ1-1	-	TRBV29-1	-	TGCAGCACCAGGGCAAATACTGAAGCTTTCTTT	CSTRANTEAFF
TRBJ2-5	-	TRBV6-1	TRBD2	TGTGCCAGCAGCATAGCGGGGGGGCGTGGGGAGACCCAGTACTTC	CASSIAGGRGETQYF
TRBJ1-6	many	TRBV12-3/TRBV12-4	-	TGTGCCAGCAGTGAGGGGTTTTCACCCCTCCACTTT	CASSEGFSPLHF
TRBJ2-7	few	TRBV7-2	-	TGTGCCAGCAGCTTTTTCGGTTCCTACGAGCAGTACTTC	CASSFFGSYEQYF
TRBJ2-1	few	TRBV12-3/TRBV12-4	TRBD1	TGTGCCAGCAGACAGGGGGCTAGCGTGAATGAGCAGTTCTTC	CASRQGASVNEQFF
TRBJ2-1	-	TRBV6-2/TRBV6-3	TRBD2	TGTGCCAGCAGCTCCCTTAGCGGGGCCGACAATGAGCAGTTCTTC	CASSSLSGADNEQFF
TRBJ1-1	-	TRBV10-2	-	TGCGCCAGCAGACTATCAGCGAGTTACACTGAAGCTTTCTTT	CASRLSASYTEAFF
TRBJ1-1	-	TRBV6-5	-	TGTGCCAGCAGTTACGGAGGGGACACTGAAGCTTTCTTT	CASSYGGDTEAFF
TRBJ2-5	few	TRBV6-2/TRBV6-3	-	TGTGCCAGCAGTTACTCGAATTGGGCGGCCGGGGGGACCCAGTACTTC	CASSYSNWAAGGTQYF
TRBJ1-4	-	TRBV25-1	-	TGTGCCAGCAGTGAATATCCTCAAGAGGGGGAAGGGAAACTGTTTTTT	CASSEYPQEGEGKLFF
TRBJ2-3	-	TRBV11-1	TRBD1	TGTGCCAGCAGCAAGAGACAGGGGAGAACAGATACGCAGTATTTT	CASSKRQGRTDTQYF
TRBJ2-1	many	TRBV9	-	TGTGCCAGCAGCCCGGCCGGGTGGGGCAATGAGCAGTTCTTC	CASSPAGWGNEQFF
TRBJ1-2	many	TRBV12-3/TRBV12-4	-	TGTGCCAGCAGCCCTTCCACCTTC	CASSPSTF
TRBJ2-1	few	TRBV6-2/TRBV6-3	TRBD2	TGTGCCAGCACCAAAACCGGCGGGGGGGCCCGGGAGCAGTTCTTC	CASTKTGGGAREQFF
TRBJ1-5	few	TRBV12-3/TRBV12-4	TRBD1	TGTGCCAGCAGTCCATTCCCTGACAGGGCTGAAAGCAATCAGCCCCAGCATTTT	CASSPFPDRAESNQPQHF
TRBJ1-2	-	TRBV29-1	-	TGCAGCGTTTGGATGTATTCCGGGGGAGATGGCTACACCTTC	CSVWMYSGGDGYTF